These 32 T cell receptor beta chains were sequenced from one sample in a study of blood T cells in healthy people across ages. Using a J-beta primer mix together with a sample-barcoded 5' primer, a second PCR was run for roughly 7 to 11 cycles. TCRdb re-called the 5' RACE reads with MiXCR, one entry per CDR3 protein. The data hold 650,000 to 1,000,000 distinct CDR3 sequences, with roughly 46% observed a single time. Sequencing input: blood. The receptors shown here come from an older man in good health.

CDR3: CASSMWTGNYEQYF. The CDR3 coding sequence is TGTGCCAGTAGTATGTGGACAGGGAACTACGAGCAGTACTTC. V and J are TRBV19 and TRBJ2-7; 8 bases match TRBD1. The V and J ends lost 3 bases and 3 bases, in that order; junction bases with no gene match: 4. The CDR3 contains 14 residues. Germline CDR1 reads LNHDA; CDR2 reads SQIVND (reference sequence).

This clonotype came up a few times. This chain connects TRBV7-2 to TRBJ2-1; D not resolved. The CDR3 has 15 amino acids. Trimming removed 2 bases from V and 4 bases from J, with 12 bases in between. The V gene's germline CDR1 is SGHTA and CDR2 FQGNSA. The CDR3, as DNA: TGTGCCAGCAGCTTACATCTCGCGGAGTACAATGAGCAGTTCTTC. Translating it yields CASSLHLAEYNEQFF.

The chain is built from TRBV11-3 and TRBJ2-5; 8 bases line up with TRBD1. This CDR3 spans 15 amino acids. With V trimmed by 3 bases and J by 5 bases, 8 bases remained unmatched. Germline CDR1 is SGHNT and CDR2 is YENEEA. CDR3 in amino acids: CASSLGQAMGETQYF. The CDR3 DNA is TGTGCCAGCAGCTTGGGACAGGCAATGGGGGAGACCCAGTACTTC.

This clonotype was counted only a few times. The chain combines TRBV10-3 with TRBJ1-5; TRBD1 aligns across 11 bases. V was clipped by 4 bases and J by 6 bases; unmatched bases: 5. CDR1 and CDR2 (germline): ENHRY, SYGVKD. The CDR3 sequence is 15 residues long. Here the CDR3 reads CAISGGQGAFQPQHF. The CDR3 region has the DNA TGTGCCATCAGTGGTGGACAGGGGGCTTTTCAGCCCCAGCATTTT.

J is TRBJ2-5 and V is TRBV28, with 10 bases aligning to TRBD1. V shed 7 bases and J 5 bases; nucleotides not matched to a gene: 10. The CDR3 has 15 amino acids. Germline CDR1 MDHEN, CDR2 SYDVKM. In DNA, the CDR3 is TGTGCCAGCATACCGGGACAGGGGTATCAGGAGACCCAGTACTTC. Encoded protein: CASIPGQGYQETQYF.

About this clonotype itself: A much larger clone sits a single nucleotide away, making a read error possible. This sequence joins TRBV12-3 or TRBV12-4 and TRBJ2-3; D may be TRBD2 (6 bases). V was pared by 5 bases and J by 3 bases, with 9 bases between. CDR3 length equals 13 residues. DNA for the CDR3: TGTGCCAGCAGTATCCGGGGGACAGATACGCAGTATTTT. It specifies CASSIRGTDTQYF.

The rearrangement uses TRBV4-3 and TRBJ2-3, with 7 bases fitting TRBD2. There are 17 residues in the CDR3. Germline values: CDR1 LGHNA, CDR2 YSLEER. The ends lost 0 bases at V and 0 bases at J; junction bases unmatched: 6. The CDR3 nucleotides read TGCGCCAGCAGCCAAGAAGCGACTAGCTCAAGCACAGATACGCAGTATTTT. Amino acids: CASSQEATSSSTDTQYF.

The genes are TRBV7-9 and TRBJ2-7, with TRBD1 matching 9 bases. This CDR3 spans 13 amino acids. Trimming cost V 11 bases and J 0 bases; bases outside gene matches: 5. The V gene's germline CDR1 is SEHNR and CDR2 FQNEAQ (reference sequence). The CDR3 coding sequence is TGTGCCGTCGGGACAGGGACCTCCTACGAGCAGTACTTC. The encoded protein is CAVGTGTSYEQYF.

This clonotype was observed a single time. The chain links TRBV5-1 to TRBJ2-5; TRBD1 aligns across 8 bases. Trimming took 4 bases from V and 3 from J; bases not matched to a gene: 14. Looked up from germline, CDR1 is SGHRS and CDR2 is YFSETQ. The CDR3 has 17 amino acids. CDR3 nucleotides: TGCGCCAGCAGCAGGCATCGACAGGGGAGTGGGGAAGAGACCCAGTACTTC. It codes for CASSRHRQGSGEETQYF. Full variable domain (missing parts from reference TRBV5-1 and TRBJ2-5): KAGVTQTPRYLIKTRGQQVTLSCSPISGHRSVSWYQQTPGQGLQFLFEYFSETQRNKGNFPGRFSGRQFSNSRSEMNVSTLELGDSALYLCASSRHRQGSGEETQYFGPGTRLLVL.

V and J are TRBV14 and TRBJ2-4; D is undetermined. There are 13 residues in the CDR3. Germline V gene data show CDR1 as SGHDN and CDR2 as FVKESK. Between the trimmed V and J ends, which lost 0 bases and 4 bases, there was a span of 4 bases. In DNA, the CDR3 is TGTGCCAGCAGCCAAGATAATAAAAACATTCAGTACTTC. The encoded protein is CASSQDNKNIQYF.

V is TRBV9 and J is TRBJ2-4, with D tentatively TRBD1 (6 bases). The assigned J gene may be wrong: the sequence end matches TRBJ2-7 better. CDR3 size: 15 residues. Germline V lookup: CDR1 SGDLS, CDR2 YYNGEE. CDR3 loop: CASSVATGSRSEQYF. Here the CDR3 DNA reads TGTGCCAGCAGCGTAGCTACAGGGTCGAGGTCCGAGCAGTACTTC.

The J gene is TRBJ2-3, the V gene TRBV25-1; no clear D. CDR1 and CDR2 (germline): MGHDK, SYGVNS. CDR3 length equals 13 residues. V lost 6 bases to trimming and J lost 4 bases, with 11 bases between them. CDR3 loop: CASRAGSPDTQYF. For the CDR3, the DNA is TGTGCCAGCAGGGCCGGGTCCCCAGATACGCAGTATTTT.

The chain couples TRBV21-1 to TRBJ2-4; the D call in the table, TRBD1, was not verified against the DNA. The last part of the DNA fits TRBJ2-7 better; the J call may be wrong. TRBV21-1 has pseudogene status. The CDR3 spans 16 residues. CDR3 in amino acids: CASSKCEQVRKYEQYF. The DNA for the CDR3 is TGTGCCAGCAGCAAGTGCGAACAGGTCCGTAAGTACGAGCAGTACTTC.

This clonotype occurred a few times. This chain uses TRBV27 with TRBJ2-1; D not resolved. Germline loops: CDR1 MNHEY, CDR2 SMNVEV (reference sequence). The V and J ends lost 6 bases and 6 bases respectively, with 18 bases between them. The CDR3 consists of 15 residues. The CDR3 loop reads CASSPPDQVPNEQFF. CDR3 in DNA: TGTGCCAGCAGCCCACCTGACCAAGTCCCCAATGAGCAGTTCTTC.

The V gene is TRBV6-6, the J gene TRBJ2-7, with 11 positions matching TRBD2. Trimming took 5 bases from V and 6 from J; bases not matched to a gene: 9. This CDR3 has 15 amino acids. Germline lookup yields CDR1 MNHNY and CDR2 SVGAGI (reference sequence). CDR3 in amino acids: CASSATSGEVGEQYF. The CDR3 coding sequence is TGTGCCAGCAGTGCGACTAGCGGGGAGGTGGGCGAGCAGTACTTC.

There are a few counts of this clonotype. The rearrangement links TRBV5-1 to TRBJ2-4; maybe TRBD2 (6 bases). The closer fit of TRBJ2-7 to the DNA end suggests the J call may be wrong. This CDR3 has 16 residues. Looked up from germline, CDR1 is SGHRS and CDR2 is YFSETQ. In DNA form, the CDR3 reads TGCGCCAGCAGCTTGGAGGGGTCGGCTAGCGCGCGCGAGCAGTACTTC. Encoded protein: CASSLEGSASAREQYF.

This chain links TRBV25-1 with TRBJ2-4; 7 bases are shared with TRBD2. TRBJ2-7 matches the DNA end more closely, so the J call is doubtful. This CDR3 has 15 amino acids. Germline CDR1 MGHDK, CDR2 SYGVNS. CDR3 in amino acids: CASSDPGRNNYEQYF. The CDR3 coding sequence is TGTGCCAGCAGTGACCCCGGGAGGAACAACTACGAGCAGTACTTC.

This clonotype was counted a single time. V and J are TRBV5-6 and TRBJ2-7, with TRBD2 matching over 9 bases. Matching the DNA end better, TRBJ2-5 makes the J call doubtful. Germline values: CDR1 SGHDT, CDR2 YYEEEE. The CDR3 loop spans 14 amino acids. DNA for the CDR3: TGTGCCAGCAGCTGGGGACTAGCCCCGGAGACCCAGTACTTC. It yields the protein CASSWGLAPETQYF.

This clonotype was seen repeatedly, ten times or more. The rearrangement uses TRBV29-1 and TRBJ2-3; TRBD2 matches 8 bases. CDR1 and CDR2 (germline): SQVTM, ANQGSEA. CDR3 length: 14 amino acids. V shed 3 bases, J shed 5 bases, and the junction held 7 bases outside the gene matches. This CDR3 is CSVERSGRGDTQYF. CDR3 coding DNA: TGCAGCGTTGAGAGGAGCGGGAGAGGAGATACGCAGTATTTT.

The DNA of the CDR3 is TGCAGTGCTAGGGACGGACTAGCGGGGGGGGATACGCAGTATTTT. Protein product: CSARDGLAGGDTQYF. The rearrangement uses TRBV20-1 and TRBJ2-3, with 15 bases matching TRBD2. Germline assignment: CDR1 DFQATT and CDR2 SNEGSKA (reference sequence). V gave up 3 bases and J gave up 6 bases; unmatched junction bases: 4. This CDR3 is built from 15 residues.

This clonotype was observed once. The CDR3 DNA is TGTGCCACCAGTGAGGGGACGGGCCGTACCTACAATGAGCAGTTCTTC. Its protein is CATSEGTGRTYNEQFF. The chain has TRBV24-1 and TRBJ2-1; D may correspond to TRBD1 or TRBD2 (5 bases each). Germline V CDR1 and CDR2: KGHDR, SFDVKD. Trimming stripped 4 bases from V and 2 bases from J, with 14 bases between. The length of the CDR3 is 16 residues.

This clonotype has ten or more counts. This chain connects TRBV5-1 to TRBJ2-5; D remains unclear. Between the trimmed V and J ends, which lost 2 bases and 4 bases, there was a span of 9 bases. The CDR3 is 13 residues long. Germline lookup yields CDR1 SGHRS and CDR2 YFSETQ. The CDR3: CASSFSRPETQYF. The DNA for the CDR3 is TGCGCCAGCAGCTTTTCGCGCCCAGAGACCCAGTACTTC. Full variable domain (remainder filled in from reference TRBV5-1 and TRBJ2-5): KAGVTQTPRYLIKTRGQQVTLSCSPISGHRSVSWYQQTPGQGLQFLFEYFSETQRNKGNFPGRFSGRQFSNSRSEMNVSTLELGDSALYLCASSFSRPETQYFGPGTRLLVL.

This chain joins TRBV20-1 and TRBJ2-1; 7 nucleotides align to TRBD2. Losses at the gene ends were 0 bases for V and 4 bases for J; bases not matched to a gene: 6. CDR1 and CDR2 from the germline V gene are DFQATT and SNEGSKA (reference sequence). The CDR3 totals 15 residues. DNA for the CDR3: TGCAGTGCTAGAGACGAGCTAGCGGATTACAATGAGCAGTTCTTC. It codes for CSARDELADYNEQFF.

V usage is TRBV29-1 and J usage is TRBJ1-5; 8 bases are a match to TRBD1. CDR1 SQVTM and CDR2 ANQGSEA come from the germline V gene. The CDR3 spans 13 residues. Trimming at V came to 6 bases and at J to 5 bases, leaving 6 bases not matched to a gene. The CDR3 coding sequence is TGCAGCGTGGTCGGACAGGGCGATCAGCCCCAGCATTTT. Protein product: CSVVGQGDQPQHF.

There are many counts of this clonotype. CDR3 nucleotides: TGTGCCAGCAGCTTGTCCCTAGCGGGCCTTTCCTACGAGCAGTACTTC. Protein: CASSLSLAGLSYEQYF. The chain links TRBV7-9 to TRBJ2-7; 8 bases line up with TRBD2. Germline values: CDR1 SEHNR, CDR2 FQNEAQ (reference sequence). The CDR3 length is 16 residues. V shed 3 bases and J 1 base; nucleotides not matched to a gene: 8.

For this clonotype: Compared with germline, one end of the junction differs, possibly owing to a read error. V gene TRBV10-3 combines with J gene TRBJ1-5; D not certain. The CDR3 has 16 amino acids. CDR1 ENHRY and CDR2 SYGVKD come from the germline V gene. For the CDR3, the DNA is TGTGCCGTCAGCCCCCGGCAGAAAGATAGCGATCAGCCCCAGCATTTT. This translates into CAVSPRQKDSDQPQHF.

This clonotype appeared a few times. The chain carries TRBV15 and TRBJ2-1; D is unclear. Per germline, CDR1 LNHNV and CDR2 YYDKDF (reference sequence). V lost 1 base and J lost 0, with 10 bases in between. This CDR3 is built from 16 residues. CDR3 sequence: CATSRVNRVSYNEQFF. DNA for the CDR3: TGTGCCACCAGCAGAGTGAATCGGGTCTCCTACAATGAGCAGTTCTTC. Using reference TRBV15 and TRBJ2-1 for the parts outside the CDR3, the full variable domain is DAMVIQNPRYQVTQFGKPVTLSCSQTLNHNVMYWYQQKSSQAPKLLFHYYDKDFNNEADTPDNFQSRRPNTSFCFLDIRSPGLGDTAMYLCATSRVNRVSYNEQFFGPGTRLTVL.

Remarks on this clonotype: This could be a read error, since a much larger clone is one nucleotide away. The chain combines TRBV29-1 with TRBJ2-1; 12 bases line up with TRBD2. CDR1 and CDR2 (germline): SQVTM, ANQGSEA. This CDR3 comprises 13 residues. The trim removed 7 bases at V and 10 bases at J, leaving 8 bases unmatched. CDR3 residues: CSASSGREYEQFF. For the CDR3, the DNA is TGCAGCGCCTCTAGCGGGAGGGAATACGAGCAGTTCTTC.

The chain is built from TRBV7-2 and TRBJ2-7; perhaps TRBD2 as D (5 bases). CDR1 is SGHTA and CDR2 is FQGNSA in the germline V gene. V was pared by 5 bases and J by 3 bases, with 20 bases between. The CDR3 consists of 16 residues. CDR3 amino acids: CASSRTSSGYFYEQYF. CDR3 bases: TGTGCCAGCAGCAGAACCTCCAGCGGTTACTTCTACGAGCAGTACTTC.

The V gene is TRBV6-1, the J gene TRBJ2-5, with 9 positions matching TRBD1. The CDR3 runs to 17 residues. The germline V gene has CDR1 MNHNS and CDR2 SASEGT. Trimming removed 1 base from V and 4 bases from J; junction bases left unmatched: 10. The CDR3 nucleotides read TGTGCCAGCAGTGAAGTGTTTGGGGACAGGGTTAGAGAGACCCAGTACTTC. This translates into CASSEVFGDRVRETQYF.

This clonotype was observed a single time. The gene calls are TRBV4-1 and TRBJ1-2, with D tentatively TRBD1 (5 bases). CDR3 length: 14 amino acids. V was clipped by 3 bases and J by 5 bases, with 13 bases between them. CDR1 and CDR2 (germline): MGHRA, YSYEKL. The chain's CDR3 is CASSQAGREYGYTF. CDR3 DNA: TGCGCCAGCAGCCAGGCTGGCAGGGAGTATGGCTACACCTTC.

This rearrangement joins TRBV6-1 to TRBJ2-5, with TRBD1 matching over 9 bases. The J call may be in error: the DNA end matches TRBJ2-1 better. This CDR3 is 15 amino acids long. CDR1 and CDR2 (germline): MNHNS, SASEGT. CDR3 DNA: TGTGCCAGCAGTGCTTCGGACAGGGGTTGGGAGACCCAGTTCTTC. Its translation is CASSASDRGWETQFF.